The 2 T cell receptor beta chains below come from one sample, sequenced in a study of OX40 agonist ivuxolimab in advanced cancers. Clones were read by immunoSEQ multiplex PCR, and TCRdb kept only the in-frame ones, dropping some. The sample contains roughly 23,000 clones, around nine tenths of which appear only once. Specimen: CD4+ or CD8+ T cells sorted from blood, collected in a trial of the OX40 agonist ivuxolimab. These receptors all come from an adult with an advanced solid tumor such as melanoma, head and neck, liver or kidney cancer.

The rearrangement joins TRBV29-1 to TRBJ2-1, with 9 bases that match TRBD2. CDR3 length: 14 amino acids. The germline gives CDR1 SQVTM, CDR2 ANQGSEA. The trim removed 3 bases at V and 7 bases at J, leaving 7 bases unmatched. DNA of the CDR3: TGCAGCGTTGATGGGCTAGCGGGACTGAATGAGCAGTTCTTC. Translation gives CSVDGLAGLNEQFF.

The chain has TRBV19 and TRBJ2-7; 8 bases match TRBD1. The CDR3 covers 15 residues. The germline gives CDR1 LNHDA, CDR2 SQIVND (reference sequence). Trimming removed 3 bases from V and 0 bases from J; junction bases left unmatched: 4. The DNA of the CDR3 is TGTGCCAGTAGTATCGGGACAGGCATCTCCTACGAGCAGTACTTC. Protein sequence: CASSIGTGISYEQYF.